A selection of T cell receptor beta chains follows, all from one sample in a study of blood T cells in healthy people across ages. Via MiXCR, TCRdb re-called the 5' RACE reads, giving one row per CDR3 protein. This sample has 850,000 to 1,100,000 distinct CDR3 sequences, with under 40% found just once. The sample taken for sequencing was blood. These receptors were collected from a man younger than 35 in good health. CDR3s include the opening cysteine and the closing phenylalanine or tryptophan. Each record gives: clone size, V gene, J gene, D gene, CDR3 protein, CDR3 DNA. The D gene is left open where the match is weak. Clone size is given for some rows only: seen once, a few or many times, or a class if the clone is expanded.

>-|TRBV20-1|TRBJ1-6|TRBD1
CSAGTGTNSPLHF
TGCAGTGCCGGGACAGGGACGAATTCACCCCTCCACTTT
>-|TRBV28|TRBJ2-1|TRBD1
CAGNSRTGGQQETQFF
TGTGCCGGCAATTCGAGGACAGGGGGCCAACAAGAGACCCAGTTCTTC
>-|TRBV20-1|TRBJ2-7|TRBD2
CSARDGGLVGEQYF
TGCAGTGCTAGAGATGGGGGACTAGTTGGTGAGCAGTACTTC
>once|TRBV4-3|TRBJ1-5|-
CASSQDARPNQPQHF
TGCGCCAGCAGCCAAGATGCCCGACCCAATCAGCCCCAGCATTTT
>once|TRBV6-5|TRBJ1-5|-
CASSPAGVAGNQPQHF
TGTGCCAGCAGTCCGGCGGGGGTGGCTGGTAATCAGCCCCAGCATTTT
>-|TRBV5-1|TRBJ1-6|-
CASSFDGKNSPLHF
TGCGCCAGCAGCTTCGACGGGAAAAATTCACCCCTCCACTTT
>-|TRBV7-2|TRBJ1-3|-
CASSIGGNSGNTIYF
TGTGCCAGCAGCATAGGCGGGAACTCTGGAAACACCATATATTTT
>few|TRBV4-1|TRBJ1-5|-
CASSRTVYQPQHF
TGCGCCAGCAGCCGGACAGTTTATCAGCCCCAGCATTTT
>few|TRBV10-3|TRBJ1-2|-
CAISVGSDLHQANYGYTF
TGTGCCATCAGTGTCGGCTCGGACCTCCACCAAGCTAACTATGGCTACACCTTC
>once|TRBV20-1|TRBJ2-2|-
CSASEGDAGELFF
TGCAGTGCTAGTGAAGGGGATGCCGGGGAGCTGTTTTTT
>-|TRBV10-3|TRBJ2-1|TRBD2
CAISPLGTSVPEQFF
TGTGCCATCAGCCCGCTCGGGACTAGCGTCCCCGAGCAGTTCTTC
>-|TRBV7-2|TRBJ2-1|-
CASSWYVDREQFF
TGTGCCAGCAGCTGGTACGTTGACAGGGAGCAGTTCTTC
>-|TRBV11-2|TRBJ2-2|TRBD2
CASSLGLAANTGELFF
TGCGCCAGCAGCCTAGGACTAGCGGCGAACACCGGGGAGCTGTTTTTT
>-|TRBV7-2|TRBJ2-5|TRBD2
CASSLAITSGGTETQYF
TGTGCCAGCAGCTTAGCGATTACTAGCGGGGGGACAGAGACCCAGTACTTC
>-|TRBV4-2|TRBJ1-6|TRBD1
CASSQVTGDGSPLHF
TGTGCCAGCAGCCAAGTGACAGGGGATGGTTCACCCCTCCACTTT
>few|TRBV10-3|TRBJ2-7|TRBD2
CAISGALAGVSYNEQYF
TGTGCCATCAGTGGGGCACTAGCGGGGGTTTCCTACAATGAGCAGTACTTC
>-|TRBV9|TRBJ1-2|TRBD1
CASSDRQGWSYGYTF
TGTGCCAGCAGCGACAGACAGGGTTGGAGCTATGGCTACACCTTC
>once|TRBV9|TRBJ2-5|TRBD1
CASSKGTALTETQYF
TGTGCCAGCAGCAAAGGGACAGCCCTAACGGAGACCCAGTACTTC
>few|TRBV12-3/TRBV12-4|TRBJ2-6|-
CASSSRRLWDLTF
TGTGCCAGCAGTTCCAGACGGCTATGGGACCTGACTTTC
>-|TRBV4-1|TRBJ2-1|-
CASRRHNRDITYNEQFF
TGCGCCAGCAGACGACACAACCGGGACATAACCTACAATGAGCAGTTCTTC
>-|TRBV9|TRBJ1-2|TRBD1
CASLRTGYGYTF
TGTGCCAGCCTTCGGACAGGCTATGGCTACACCTTC
>few|TRBV29-1|TRBJ1-2|TRBD1
CSVEDPQGPGYTF
TGCAGCGTTGAAGATCCACAGGGGCCTGGCTACACCTTC